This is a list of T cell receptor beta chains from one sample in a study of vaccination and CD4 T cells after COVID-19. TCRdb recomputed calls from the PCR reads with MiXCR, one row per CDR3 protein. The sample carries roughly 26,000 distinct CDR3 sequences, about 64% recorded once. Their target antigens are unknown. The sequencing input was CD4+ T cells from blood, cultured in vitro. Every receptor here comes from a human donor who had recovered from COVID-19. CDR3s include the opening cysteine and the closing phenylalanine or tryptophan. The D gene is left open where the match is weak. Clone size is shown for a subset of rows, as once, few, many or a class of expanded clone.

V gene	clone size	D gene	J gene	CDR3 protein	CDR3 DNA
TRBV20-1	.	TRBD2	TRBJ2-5	CSASRLAGPLNQYF	TGCAGTGCTTCGCGACTAGCGGGGCCCCTAAACCAGTACTTC
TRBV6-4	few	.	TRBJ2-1	CASSDSSQSWVGGEQFF	TGTGCCAGCAGTGACTCGAGTCAGTCGTGGGTGGGAGGTGAGCAGTTCTTC
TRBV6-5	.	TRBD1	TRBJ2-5	CASSYPGGGETQYF	TGTGCCAGCAGTTACCCAGGGGGCGGAGAGACCCAGTACTTC
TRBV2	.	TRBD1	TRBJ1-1	CASSGQGFTEAFF	TGTGCCAGCAGTGGACAGGGGTTCACTGAAGCTTTCTTT
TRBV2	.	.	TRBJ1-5	CASSDRGGQPQHF	TGTGCCAGCAGTGACAGGGGAGGTCAGCCCCAGCATTTT
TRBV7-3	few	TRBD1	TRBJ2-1	CASSLGQGHNEQFF	TGTGCCAGCAGCTTGGGACAGGGTCACAATGAGCAGTTCTTC
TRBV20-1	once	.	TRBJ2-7	CSATKTPYEQYF	TGCAGTGCGACCAAGACCCCCTACGAGCAGTACTTC
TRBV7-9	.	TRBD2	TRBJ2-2	CASSLTDLASGRATGELFF	TGTGCCAGCAGCTTAACGGACTTAGCCAGCGGGAGGGCCACCGGGGAGCTGTTTTTT
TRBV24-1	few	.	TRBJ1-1	CATSGGKSDTEAFF	TGTGCCACCAGTGGTGGGAAATCGGACACTGAAGCTTTCTTT
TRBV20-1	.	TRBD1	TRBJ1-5	CSATQTGALYQPQHF	TGCAGTGCAACCCAGACAGGGGCCCTTTATCAGCCCCAGCATTTT
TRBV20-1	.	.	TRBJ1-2	CGRLRGYTF	TGTGGCCGATTGAGGGGCTACACCTTC
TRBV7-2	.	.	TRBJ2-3	CASSFLGMQTDTQYF	TGTGCCAGCAGCTTTCTGGGGATGCAGACAGATACGCAGTATTTT
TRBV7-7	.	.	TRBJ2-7	CASTSPRGDPLRERAYEQYF	TGTGCTAGCACCTCCCCCAGGGGGGACCCTTTGCGGGAGAGGGCCTACGAGCAGTACTTC
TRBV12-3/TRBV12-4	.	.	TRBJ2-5	CATREGPRETQYF	TGTGCCACCCGAGAGGGCCCACGGGAGACCCAGTACTTC
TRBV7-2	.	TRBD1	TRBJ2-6	CASSLRDSESSGANVLTF	TGTGCCAGCAGCCTCCGGGACAGCGAAAGCTCTGGGGCCAACGTCCTGACTTTC
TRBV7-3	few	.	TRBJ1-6	CASSSQGSSYNSPLHF	TGTGCCAGCAGCTCTCAGGGCAGCTCCTATAATTCACCCCTCCACTTT
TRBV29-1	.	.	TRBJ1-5	CSVGKGGLNQPQHF	TGCAGCGTTGGGAAGGGAGGGCTCAATCAGCCCCAGCATTTT
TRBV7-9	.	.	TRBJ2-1	CASSSTSPYNEQFF	TGTGCCAGCAGCTCCACCTCGCCTTACAATGAGCAGTTCTTC
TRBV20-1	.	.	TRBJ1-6	CSARGALNSPLHF	TGCAGTGCTAGAGGGGCCCTTAATTCACCCCTCCACTTT
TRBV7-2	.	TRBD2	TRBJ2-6	CASSPRTSGSSGANVLTF	TGTGCCAGCAGCCCCCGGACTAGCGGTAGCTCTGGGGCCAACGTCCTGACTTTC